This is a list of T cell receptor beta chains from one sample in a study of T cell responses to AZD1222 COVID-19 vaccine. The protocol was immunoSEQ multiplex PCR, while the TCRdb copy is restricted to in-frame clones and leaves out a portion. The sample shows some 150,000 clones, around 87% of them seen only once. Sample: peripheral blood, taken 28 days after the second AZD1222 dose. The source is an adult who received the AZD1222 COVID-19 vaccine. Each CDR3 is given with its conserved first and last residue. Fields, in order: V gene, D gene, clone size, J gene, CDR3 protein, CDR3 DNA. D genes are given only for firm matches. Some rows have no size entry. The others give once, few or many, or a class for an expanded clone.

TRBV7-2,TRBD2,.,TRBJ2-5,CASSERASGQETQYF,TGTGCCAGCAGCGAGAGGGCTAGCGGGCAAGAGACCCAGTACTTC
TRBV7-2,TRBD1,once,TRBJ1-2,CASSLTGIDYGYTF,TGTGCCAGCAGCTTGACAGGGATCGACTATGGCTACACCTTC
TRBV19,TRBD2,.,TRBJ2-7,CASSINSGRGNEQYF,TGTGCCAGTAGTATAAATAGCGGGAGAGGCAACGAGCAGTACTTC
TRBV27,.,.,TRBJ2-2,CASKLGTLNTGELFF,TGTGCCAGCAAACTAGGCACCTTAAACACCGGGGAGCTGTTTTTT
TRBV3-1/TRBV3-2,.,.,TRBJ2-1,CASSQVGGGNNEQFF,TGTGCCAGCAGCCAAGTTGGTGGGGGTAACAATGAGCAGTTCTTC
TRBV7-9,.,.,TRBJ1-1,CASSSQGTHTEAFF,TGTGCCAGCAGTTCTCAGGGGACTCACACTGAAGCTTTCTTT
TRBV25-1,.,.,TRBJ2-2,CASTDTGELFF,TGTGCCAGCACCGACACCGGGGAGCTGTTTTTT
TRBV4-3,.,.,TRBJ2-1,CASSQDFISEQFF,TGCGCCAGCAGCCAAGATTTCATCAGTGAGCAGTTCTTC
TRBV7-9,.,once,TRBJ1-1,CASSLFVTEAFF,TGTGCCAGCAGCTTATTTGTCACTGAAGCTTTCTTT
TRBV10-3,TRBD1,.,TRBJ1-5,CAISEAGGTEYSNQPQHF,TGTGCCATCAGTGAGGCGGGTGGGACAGAATATAGCAATCAGCCCCAGCATTTT
TRBV3-1/TRBV3-2,.,.,TRBJ2-2,CASSSARDKDTGELFF,TGTGCCAGCAGCTCCGCCCGGGACAAGGACACCGGGGAGCTGTTTTTT
TRBV5-4,.,.,TRBJ2-7,CASSVDSYEQYF,TGTGCCAGCAGCGTAGACAGCTACGAGCAGTACTTC
TRBV14,.,.,TRBJ1-1,CASSQESGFITEAFF,TGTGCCAGCAGCCAAGAATCGGGCTTCATCACTGAAGCTTTCTTT
TRBV7-2,.,.,TRBJ2-2,CASSRSGGSTGELFF,TGTGCCAGCAGCCGCAGCGGAGGGAGCACCGGGGAGCTGTTTTTT
TRBV19,.,.,TRBJ2-3,CASSDGGTKDTQYF,TGTGCCAGTTCCGATGGGGGGACGAAAGATACGCAGTATTTT
TRBV28,.,.,TRBJ1-2,CASSLYSGTNYGYTF,TGTGCCAGCAGTTTATATTCCGGGACTAACTATGGCTACACCTTC
TRBV3-1/TRBV3-2,.,.,TRBJ2-7,CASSQDLASSYEQYF,TGTGCCAGCAGCCAAGATCTCGCTAGTAGCTACGAGCAGTACTTC
TRBV7-8,TRBD1,.,TRBJ2-7,CASSPWTGLSYEQYF,TGTGCCAGCAGCCCGTGGACAGGGCTCTCCTACGAGCAGTACTTC
TRBV14,.,once,TRBJ1-6,CASSRSLSSPLHF,TGTGCCAGCAGCCGATCTCTGAGTTCACCCCTCCACTTT
TRBV5-4,TRBD2,.,TRBJ2-2,CASSGGTSGVTGELFF,TGTGCCAGCAGCGGCGGGACTAGTGGGGTCACCGGGGAGCTGTTTTTT
TRBV28,TRBD2,once,TRBJ2-1,CAITKPTSGNQFF,TGTGCCATCACCAAGCCGACTAGCGGGAACCAGTTCTTC
TRBV21-1,.,once,TRBJ1-1,CASAELNTEAFF,TGTGCCAGCGCTGAATTGAACACTGAAGCTTTCTTT
TRBV6-2/TRBV6-3,TRBD2,.,TRBJ2-2,CASSFATSGNTGELFF,TGTGCCAGCAGTTTCGCCACTAGCGGGAACACCGGGGAGCTGTTTTTT
TRBV12-3/TRBV12-4,.,.,TRBJ2-1,CASSLGPINEQFF,TGTGCCAGCAGTTTAGGCCCTATCAATGAGCAGTTCTTC
TRBV5-3,.,.,TRBJ1-1,CARSLKAFF,TGTGCCAGAAGCTTGAAAGCTTTCTTT
TRBV7-9,.,.,TRBJ2-1,CASSLDFDEQFF,TGTGCCAGCAGCCTGGACTTTGATGAGCAGTTCTTC
TRBV29-1,.,many,TRBJ1-2,CSVGTWDYGYTF,TGCAGCGTTGGGACCTGGGACTATGGCTACACCTTC
TRBV7-8,.,.,TRBJ1-6,CASSFLGSSYNSPLHF,TGTGCCAGCAGCTTTCTAGGAAGCTCCTATAATTCACCCCTCCACTTT
TRBV27,TRBD1,few,TRBJ1-5,CASSPGTGRGNQPQHF,TGTGCCAGCAGTCCGGGGACAGGGCGGGGCAATCAGCCCCAGCATTTT
TRBV7-9,.,once,TRBJ1-2,CASSSWSAYGYTF,TGTGCCAGCAGCTCCTGGTCCGCCTATGGCTACACCTTC
TRBV5-4,.,.,TRBJ2-7,CASSLEMGYEQYF,TGTGCCAGCAGCCTTGAAATGGGCTACGAGCAGTACTTC
TRBV11-2,.,once,TRBJ1-4,CASSFTRGRGNEKLFF,TGTGCCAGCAGCTTTACGCGTGGGCGAGGAAATGAAAAACTGTTTTTT
TRBV5-1,.,.,TRBJ2-3,CASSLYFEGTDTQYF,TGCGCCAGCAGCTTGTATTTTGAGGGCACAGATACGCAGTATTTT
TRBV14,TRBD1,.,TRBJ2-7,CASSQRVGTGATYEQYF,TGTGCCAGCAGCCAGCGGGTTGGGACAGGGGCAACCTACGAGCAGTACTTC
TRBV28,.,.,TRBJ1-2,CASNLSGNYGYTF,TGTGCCAGCAACCTCTCAGGGAACTATGGCTACACCTTC
TRBV9,.,once,TRBJ2-1,CASSVTGQSYNEQFF,TGTGCCAGCAGCGTAACAGGACAGTCCTACAATGAGCAGTTCTTC
TRBV3-1/TRBV3-2,.,.,TRBJ1-1,CASSQLRQNTEAFF,TGTGCCAGCAGCCAGCTGAGGCAGAACACTGAAGCTTTCTTT
TRBV11-2,.,few,TRBJ2-1,CASSLSATNNEQFF,TGTGCCAGCAGCTTAAGTGCCACCAACAATGAGCAGTTCTTC
TRBV29-1,TRBD2,few,TRBJ2-1,CSGTSGRANEQFF,TGCAGCGGGACTAGCGGGAGGGCAAATGAGCAGTTCTTC
TRBV5-1,TRBD1,.,TRBJ2-1,CASSLGDRRSYNEQFF,TGCGCCAGCAGCTTGGGGGACAGACGTTCCTACAATGAGCAGTTCTTC
TRBV28,TRBD1,.,TRBJ1-5,CAWSDRGPNQPQHF,TGTGCCTGGTCGGACAGGGGGCCCAATCAGCCCCAGCATTTT